Following are 30 T cell receptor beta chains from one sample sequenced in a study of cytomegalovirus exposure and HLA in healthy donors. TCRdb's copy holds only in-frame clones and misses some; the assay was immunoSEQ multiplex PCR. The sample records approximately 210,000 clones, more than 75% being singletons. Material for sequencing was PBMCs. Receptor source: a young woman in good health and CMV-seronegative.

This chain uses TRBV9 with TRBJ2-1; 9 bases match TRBD2. Germline values: CDR1 SGDLS, CDR2 YYNGEE. CDR3 length: 14 residues. The V and J ends lost 0 bases and 9 bases, in that order; junction bases with no gene match: 4. The DNA of the CDR3 is TGTGCCAGCAGCGTAGTGGCGGGGGGGAGTGAGCAGTTCTTC. Its translation: CASSVVAGGSEQFF.

The chain has TRBV27 and TRBJ1-4; tentatively, D is TRBD1 (5 bases). The germline CDR1 and CDR2 sequences are MNHEY and SMNVEV (reference sequence). The CDR3 runs to 14 residues. Trimming left V 5 bases short and J 6 bases short, with 13 bases between. CDR3 region: CASSPPGGDEKLFF. In nucleotides, the CDR3 is TGTGCCAGCAGTCCTCCCGGGGGGGATGAAAAACTGTTTTTT.

J is TRBJ2-3 and V is TRBV6-1, with TRBD1 as a possible D gene (8 bases). This CDR3 is built from 13 residues. Trimming pared 3 bases from V and 10 bases from J, leaving 14 bases between. CDR1 is MNHNS, CDR2 SASEGT, per germline. The CDR3 sequence: CASSDEAGQAQYF. CDR3 bases: TGTGCCAGCAGTGATGAAGCGGGACAGGCGCAGTATTTT.

This clone occurred once. The chain is built from TRBV18 and TRBJ2-5; D perhaps matches TRBD1 (5 bases). The V gene's germline CDR1 is KGHSH and CDR2 LQKENI. The ends were cut back, 5 bases at V and 2 bases at J, with 9 bases in the middle. This CDR3 is 13 amino acids long. The CDR3 loop is CASSNHRQETQYF. CDR3 in DNA: TGTGCCAGCTCAAACCACAGGCAAGAGACCCAGTACTTC. Supplemented by reference TRBV18 and TRBJ2-5, the full variable domain reads NAGVMQNPRHLVRRRGQEARLRCSPMKGHSHVYWYRQLPEEGLKFMVYLQKENIIDESGMPKERFSAEFPKEGPSILRIQQVVRGDSAAYFCASSNHRQETQYFGPGTRLLVL.

CDR3 loop: CASSGGTVDLMNTEAFF. DNA of the CDR3: TGTGCCAGCAGTGGGGGGACAGTAGATTTAATGAACACTGAAGCTTTCTTT. The chain recombines TRBV6-1 with TRBJ1-1; 7 positions match TRBD1. Looked up from germline, CDR1 is MNHNS and CDR2 is SASEGT. The CDR3 loop spans 17 amino acids. Germline trimming cut 4 bases from V and 0 bases from J; bases unmatched to any gene: 11.

The rearrangement links TRBV11-2 to TRBJ1-1; 9 bases fit TRBD1. Germline trimming cut 5 bases from V and 3 bases from J; bases unmatched to any gene: 13. Germline CDR1 SGHAT, CDR2 FQNNGV. The CDR3 is made up of 17 amino acids. The CDR3 DNA reads TGTGCCAGCAGCCCCCAAGGACAGGGGCCGCGGGACACTGAAGCTTTCTTT. Amino acids: CASSPQGQGPRDTEAFF.

The gene calls are TRBV5-1 and TRBJ1-1, with D maybe TRBD1 (6 bases). The CDR3 consists of 20 residues. Per germline, CDR1 SGHRS and CDR2 YFSETQ. V lost 0 bases, J lost 0 bases, and 24 bases lay in between. CDR3 in DNA: TGCGCCAGCAGCTTGGGAGGGTCAGCTTTCGTTGGGGGCATGAACACTGAAGCTTTCTTT. Its protein is CASSLGGSAFVGGMNTEAFF.

This clone came up many times. The chain joins TRBV6-4 to TRBJ2-3, with 9 bases that match TRBD1. V shed 2 bases, J shed 4 bases, and the junction held 1 base outside the gene matches. This CDR3 contains 14 residues. Germline CDR1 MRHNA, CDR2 SNTAGT. As DNA, the CDR3 is TGTGCCAGCAGTGACCGACAGGGGGCAGATACGCAGTATTTT. Its protein is CASSDRQGADTQYF.

The gene calls are TRBV5-4 and TRBJ2-1, with D perhaps TRBD2 (5 bases). Germline V CDR1 and CDR2: SGHNT, YYREEE (reference sequence). The CDR3 is 13 amino acids. Trimming left V 4 bases short and J 5 bases short, with 10 bases between. CDR3 bases: TGTGCCAGCAGCCCGGTCGGGGACAATGAGCAGTTCTTC. Its translation: CASSPVGDNEQFF. The full variable domain, in which reference TRBV5-4 and TRBJ2-1 provide the parts outside the CDR3, is ETGVTQSPTHLIKTRGQQVTLRCSSQSGHNTVSWYQQALGQGPQFIFQYYREEENGRGNFPPRFSGLQFPNYSSELNVNALELDDSALYLCASSPVGDNEQFFGPGTRLTVL.

The V and J genes are TRBV19 and TRBJ1-1; TRBD1 might be the D (6 bases). Germline-derived CDR1 and CDR2 are LNHDA and SQIVND (reference sequence). Trimming left V 3 bases short and J 3 bases short, with 11 bases between. CDR3 length equals 14 residues. As DNA, the CDR3 is TGTGCCAGTAGTATGAGACAGGAGGACACTGAAGCTTTCTTT. This gives the protein CASSMRQEDTEAFF.

The V gene is TRBV15, the J gene TRBJ1-1; D is ambiguous. CDR3 length: 15 residues. Germline CDR1 and CDR2: LNHNV and YYDKDF (reference sequence). Deletions cut 1 base from V and 6 bases from J, with 15 bases between. The CDR3 reads CATSRALGRLAEAFF. The CDR3 nucleotides read TGTGCCACCAGCAGAGCGCTGGGCCGCTTGGCTGAAGCTTTCTTT. The entire variable domain, with the rest obtained from reference TRBV15 and TRBJ1-1, is as follows: DAMVIQNPRYQVTQFGKPVTLSCSQTLNHNVMYWYQQKSSQAPKLLFHYYDKDFNNEADTPDNFQSRRPNTSFCFLDIRSPGLGDTAMYLCATSRALGRLAEAFFGQGTRLTVV.

The genes are TRBV9 and TRBJ1-2, with 9 bases lining up with TRBD1. The J segment lost 3 bases and the V segment lost 4 bases, leaving 13 bases of the junction unmatched. The CDR3 is 17 residues long. The V gene's germline CDR1 is SGDLS and CDR2 YYNGEE. The CDR3 DNA follows: TGTGCCAGCAGCCAAAGCCCGGGACAGGGTTCTGACTATGGCTACACCTTC. This sequence encodes CASSQSPGQGSDYGYTF.

The rearrangement joins TRBV7-3 to TRBJ2-1, with 7 positions matching TRBD1. The CDR3 contains 15 residues. V trimming: 1 base; J trimming: 0 bases; junction bases outside the gene matches: 0. CDR1 and CDR2 (germline): SGHTA, FQGTGA. The CDR3 spells CASSLRTGSYNEQFF. For the CDR3, the DNA is TGTGCCAGCAGCTTAAGGACAGGCTCCTACAATGAGCAGTTCTTC.

The genes are TRBV5-1 and TRBJ2-1; D is perhaps TRBD1 (6 bases). The CDR3 extends over 16 amino acids. V lost 2 bases to trimming and J lost 0 bases, with 12 bases between them. Per the germline V gene, CDR1 is SGHRS and CDR2 is YFSETQ. The CDR3 region has the DNA TGCGCCAGCAGCTTTGGCACAGGGCTCTCCTACAATGAGCAGTTCTTC. This translates into CASSFGTGLSYNEQFF.

The J gene is TRBJ1-3, the V gene TRBV5-1; TRBD1 might be the D (6 bases). The length of the CDR3 is 16 residues. Germline lookup yields CDR1 SGHRS and CDR2 YFSETQ. The V end was cut by 4 bases, the J end by 0 bases, with 14 bases between. CDR3 nucleotides: TGCGCCAGCAGCAGGCGGTCAGGGGACTCTGGAAACACCATATATTTT. Residues: CASSRRSGDSGNTIYF.

CDR3 sequence: CASSAGWAYEQYF. Here the CDR3 DNA reads TGTGCCAGCAGCGCCGGATGGGCTTACGAGCAGTACTTC. The chain has TRBV7-7 and TRBJ2-7; D ambiguous. Per the germline V gene, CDR1 is SSHAT and CDR2 is FNYEAQ (reference sequence). The CDR3 consists of 13 residues. Trimming pared 5 bases from V and 4 bases from J, leaving 12 bases between.

This rearrangement joins TRBV28 to TRBJ2-7, with D possibly being TRBD1 (6 bases). The CDR3 runs to 14 residues. V gave up 2 bases and J gave up 4 bases, with 12 bases separating them. Germline assignment: CDR1 MDHEN and CDR2 SYDVKM. The CDR3 nucleotides read TGTGCCAGCAGTTTAACAGGGTTGACTTACGAGCAGTACTTC. This codes for CASSLTGLTYEQYF.

The chain employs TRBV1 and TRBJ1-5. TRBV1 is assigned pseudogene status. CDR3 length: 16 amino acids. Here the CDR3 reads CTSSQDRRRGNQPQHF. For the CDR3, the DNA is TGCACCAGCAGCCAAGATCGGCGGCGGGGGAATCAGCCCCAGCATTTT.

The rearrangement uses TRBV7-9 and TRBJ2-7; 9 bases are a match to TRBD1. Germline assignment: CDR1 SEHNR and CDR2 FQNEAQ (reference sequence). The CDR3 covers 14 residues. V shed 1 base, J shed 6 bases, and the junction held 4 bases outside the gene matches. The CDR3, as DNA: TGTGCCAGCAGCTTAGGTTGGACAGGGGTCGAGCAGTACTTC. Protein product: CASSLGWTGVEQYF.

The chain uses TRBV5-1 and TRBJ1-5, with D hard to call. Germline V lookup: CDR1 SGHRS, CDR2 YFSETQ. V was cut by 1 base and J by 10 bases, with 12 bases left in between. The CDR3 runs to 13 residues. The CDR3 sequence is CASSLSTGKPQHF. CDR3 in DNA: TGCGCCAGCAGCTTGTCTACCGGGAAACCCCAGCATTTT. Drawing the rest from reference TRBV5-1 and TRBJ1-5, the complete variable domain is KAGVTQTPRYLIKTRGQQVTLSCSPISGHRSVSWYQQTPGQGLQFLFEYFSETQRNKGNFPGRFSGRQFSNSRSEMNVSTLELGDSALYLCASSLSTGKPQHFGDGTRLSIL.

In this sample, this clone turned up once. V and J are TRBV27 and TRBJ1-1; D unclear. Germline CDR1 MNHEY, CDR2 SMNVEV (reference sequence). Deletions cut 0 bases from V and 3 bases from J, with 8 bases between. This CDR3 has 14 residues. The DNA for the CDR3 is TGTGCCAGCAGTTTATCGCGGAGGGACACTGAAGCTTTCTTT. It codes for CASSLSRRDTEAFF.

V usage is TRBV29-1 and J usage is TRBJ2-2, with no clear D. CDR1 and CDR2 from the germline V gene are SQVTM and ANQGSEA. With 4 bases removed from V and 3 bases from J, the gap between germline ends came to 15 bases. The CDR3 runs to 15 residues. The DNA of the CDR3 is TGCAGCGTTGCAGCGTTTGGCAGCCACACCGGGGAGCTGTTTTTT. It translates to CSVAAFGSHTGELFF.

CDR3 protein: CASSGRGQGTYEQYF. In nucleotides, the CDR3 is TGCGCCAGCAGCGGGCGAGGACAGGGGACCTACGAGCAGTACTTC. This chain connects TRBV4-1 to TRBJ2-7; TRBD1 matches 9 bases. CDR1 and CDR2 from the germline V gene are MGHRA and YSYEKL. V shed 5 bases, J shed 2 bases, and the junction held 7 bases outside the gene matches. The CDR3 loop spans 15 amino acids.

This chain connects TRBV5-6 to TRBJ2-3, with D perhaps TRBD1 (5 bases). Trimming took 2 bases from V and 2 from J, leaving 15 bases between them. CDR3 length: 16 residues. The germline V gene has CDR1 SGHDT and CDR2 YYEEEE. The CDR3 DNA reads TGTGCCAGCAGCTTAGTCGACAGCCCCATCACAGATACGCAGTATTTT. It yields the protein CASSLVDSPITDTQYF.

This chain connects TRBV5-6 to TRBJ2-6; 11 bases line up with TRBD1. The CDR3 runs 18 residues. Trimming at V came to 1 base and at J to 1 base, leaving 4 bases not matched to a gene. Per the germline V gene, CDR1 is SGHDT and CDR2 is YYEEEE. The CDR3, as DNA: TGTGCCAGCAGCTTGCTTGGACAGGGGGCGTCTGGGGCCAACGTCCTGACTTTC. Translating gives CASSLLGQGASGANVLTF.

The V and J genes are TRBV29-1 and TRBJ2-7, with TRBD2 matching over 10 bases. The ends lost 4 bases at V and 1 base at J; junction bases unmatched: 4. This CDR3 has 14 residues. Germline values: CDR1 SQVTM, CDR2 ANQGSEA. The CDR3 spells CSVVPGLASYEQYF. CDR3 nucleotide sequence: TGCAGCGTTGTCCCGGGACTAGCGTCCTACGAGCAGTACTTC.

This clone was counted once. This sequence may be a read error, since a much larger clone differs from it by one base. Within the sample, other DNA sequences also encode this same CDR3. The chain combines TRBV6-5 with TRBJ2-7; D is possibly TRBD2 (5 bases). Germline CDR1 and CDR2: MNHEY and SVGAGI. The CDR3 is 14 amino acids. Trimming took off 4 bases at V and 6 bases at J, with 16 bases between the two ends. The CDR3 nucleotides read TGTGCCAGCAGTTCGACCAGATCCGGAGGCGAGCAGTACTTC. This encodes CASSSTRSGGEQYF.

The rearrangement uses TRBV7-9 and TRBJ2-1; 7 bases align to TRBD2. The CDR3 consists of 15 residues. CDR1 is SEHNR, CDR2 FQNEAQ, per germline (reference sequence). After removal of 1 base from V and 10 bases from J, the junction contained 10 bases not matched to a gene. The CDR3 bases are TGTGCCAGCAGCTTAGATCCGGGGGGAATCGTGGAGCAGTTCTTC. Encoded protein: CASSLDPGGIVEQFF.

V gene TRBV15 combines with J gene TRBJ2-1, with 7 bases fitting TRBD2. Germline loops: CDR1 LNHNV, CDR2 YYDKDF (reference sequence). The CDR3 runs to 15 residues. V shed 1 base, J shed 9 bases, and the junction held 9 bases outside the gene matches. The CDR3 spells CATSRAPTSIGEQFF. The DNA of the CDR3 is TGTGCCACCAGCAGAGCCCCGACTAGCATCGGTGAGCAGTTCTTC.

The V and J genes are TRBV12-5 and TRBJ2-7; TRBD2 agrees at 14 bases. The V and J ends lost 6 bases and 0 bases, in that order; junction bases with no gene match: 4. Per germline, CDR1 LGHNT and CDR2 FRNRAP. CDR3 length equals 16 residues. The CDR3 region is CASGPGTSGSSYEQYF. Written as DNA, the CDR3 is TGTGCTAGTGGACCCGGGACTAGCGGGAGCTCCTACGAGCAGTACTTC.